The present T cell receptor beta chain was sequenced within a study of cytomegalovirus exposure and HLA in healthy donors (dated by TCRdb to 2016 to 2017). Notes on the research overall: The roughly 670 repertoires of the first cohort and the roughly 120 validation repertoires were produced on the same platform, according to a later analysis. The aim of the study was to test whether cataloging public T cell receptors could identify signatures of past pathogen exposure. In addition to the first cohort of 666 subjects, a separate validation cohort of approximately 120 different subjects was used. The study combined high-throughput TCR immunosequencing, statistical association of individual TCRs with disease status, and machine learning to predict cytomegalovirus infection status.

The library was prepared using the immunoSEQ multiplex PCR assay. In the authors' own workflow: A statistical classification framework was developed to diagnose cytomegalovirus status using the catalog of TCR beta chain sequences. This is the immuneACCESS table as TCRdb keeps it, with only in-frame sequences that have V and J called. A part of the clones is gone; compared with another copy, unresolved V genes explain less than half, and the rest is unexplained. The DNA was the basis for D and trimming; V, J and clone size are from that table. This sample is represented by some 170,000 clones; around 96% of them were singletons. Approximately 0.97% of the sample is held by the ten biggest clonotypes. The donors belonged to the validation cohort of approximately 130 subjects, which was separate from the roughly 700-subject first cohort. The CDR3 measures 17 amino acids from cysteine to phenylalanine. Solely the CDR3 DNA is kept, with 51 bases framed from the first base. The trim is 0 bases for V and 3 bases for J, with a gap of 15 bases between the germline ends. Looking up the germline V gene yields CDR1 SGHRS and CDR2 YFSETQ.

Note on this clone: There is no known antigen for this receptor. No base quality information exists; no much larger clone differs at one position.

Results the study describes overall, beyond this receptor: Across donors, most TCR sequences were observed very rarely, whereas some public TCRs were present in many individuals. Subsequent analysis determined that TCRs grouped into clusters in the first cohort also showed a tendency toward co-occurrence across the 130 or so validation repertoires, and 85% to 95% of cluster scores exceeded 0. The authors suggested that the approach could potentially be generalized to other disease states and immunological phenotypes. In vitro tests confirmed that a few of the cytomegalovirus-associated TCR beta chains recognize cytomegalovirus antigens. In both the original and validation cohorts, the classifier was reported to diagnose cytomegalovirus status with high specificity and sensitivity. The study gave a list of some 150 TCR beta chains associated with cytomegalovirus. A later analysis lacked HLA typing for the validation cohort, so it scored co-occurrence in that cohort across all 110 or so repertoires.

The chain uses TRBV5-1 and TRBJ2-2; there is no confident call for the D gene. This TCR was recovered from a woman in her late teens or twenties in good health and CMV-seronegative. Sequenced sample: PBMCs. CDR3 region: CASSLAPTTSHTGELFF. Read as DNA, the sequence is TGCGCCAGCAGCTTGGCCCCTACCACGTCACACACCGGGGAGCTGTTTTTT.